The T cell receptor beta chain under discussion was sequenced for a study of blood T cell repertoires in COVID-19. Sequenced by immunoSEQ multiplex PCR; TCRdb stores in-frame clones only, minus some. This table has roughly 350,000 clones, around 87% appearing once. The trim removed 3 bases at V and 7 bases at J, leaving 9 bases unmatched. CDR1 SGHNT and CDR2 YYREEE come from the germline V gene (reference sequence). CDR3 size: 14 residues. The genes are TRBV5-4 and TRBJ2-5, with TRBD2 matching 7 bases. The TCR sequence derives from a woman in her 30s with COVID-19, enrolled during active disease. Input material: peripheral blood. The CDR3 loop is CASSSDRWGGTQYF. CDR3 nucleotide sequence: TGTGCCAGCAGCTCAGACAGATGGGGGGGGACCCAGTACTTC.